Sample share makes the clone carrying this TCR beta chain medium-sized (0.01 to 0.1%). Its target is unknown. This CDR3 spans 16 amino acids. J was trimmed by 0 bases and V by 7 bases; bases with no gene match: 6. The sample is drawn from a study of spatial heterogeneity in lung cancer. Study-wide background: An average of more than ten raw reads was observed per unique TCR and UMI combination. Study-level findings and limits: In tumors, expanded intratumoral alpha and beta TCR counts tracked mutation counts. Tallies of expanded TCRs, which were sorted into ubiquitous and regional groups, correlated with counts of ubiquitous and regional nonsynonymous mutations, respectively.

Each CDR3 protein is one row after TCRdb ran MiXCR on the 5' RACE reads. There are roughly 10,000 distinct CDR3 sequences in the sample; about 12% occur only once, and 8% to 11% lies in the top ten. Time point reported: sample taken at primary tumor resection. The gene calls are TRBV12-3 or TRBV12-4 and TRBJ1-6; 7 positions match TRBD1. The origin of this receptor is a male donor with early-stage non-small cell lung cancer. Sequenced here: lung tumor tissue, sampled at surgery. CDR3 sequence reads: CASIMTGSSYNSPLHF. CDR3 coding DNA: TGTGCCAGCATCATGACAGGGAGCTCCTATAATTCACCCCTCCACTTT.